What follows is one T cell receptor (beta chain) and its context. Antigen: not known. Trimming cost V 5 bases and J 10 bases; bases outside gene matches: 17. Germline CDR1 reads GTSNPN; CDR2 reads SVGIG (reference sequence). The CDR3 contains 15 residues. This record belongs to a study of T-cell memory formation after mild COVID-19. Study-wide results and caveats: That cross-reactive memory joined was suggested by some responding clones appearing in pre-infection memory. Clones that contracted from day 15 to 85 had balanced CD4/CD8; later expanders were CD4+ biased.

Constant-segment primers were used for 5'RACE, and the resulting TCR alpha and TCR beta cDNA libraries carried sample barcodes and UMIs. TCRdb re-called the 5' RACE reads with MiXCR, one entry per CDR3 protein. Found here are 560,000 or so distinct CDR3 sequences, approximately 15% of them singletons; the top ten hold around 8.1%. Input material: PBMCs or a T cell subset sorted from them (not recorded which). This clonotype originated in an adult woman who had mild COVID-19 (a few samples of this study predate the infection). Cell type and time point are not known. The chain employs TRBV30 and TRBJ1-1; TRBD1 aligns across 9 bases. The CDR3, as DNA: TGTGCCTGGGGACCCCCCCCGGGACAGGGAGTGGGAGCTTTCTTT. Its translation: CAWGPPPGQGVGAFF.